The 26 T cell receptor beta chains listed next were all sequenced from one sample in a study of CD8+ T cells in alopecia areata. As for treatment: oral pan-JAK inhibitor, 5-10 mg twice daily. Extracted RNA was reverse transcribed, and the resulting cDNA served as sequencing template. Method: immunoSEQ multiplex PCR; TCRdb's copy keeps in-frame clones and lacks some. Here the sample spans roughly 99,000 clones, 65% to 85% being singletons. This specimen consisted of CD8+ T cells sorted from blood, obtained at week 24, from a patient treated with tofacitinib. The receptors originated from a human donor with alopecia areata.

This chain links TRBV5-1 with TRBJ2-7; D not resolved. Germline CDR1 reads SGHRS; CDR2 reads YFSETQ. This CDR3 region has 14 residues. Trimming left V 0 bases short and J 7 bases short, with 14 bases between. The CDR3 DNA sequence: TGCGCCAGCAGCTTGGACCCTCCCTTGGGTGAGCAGTACTTC. Translation gives CASSLDPPLGEQYF.

This clone was seen a handful of times. This sequence joins TRBV7-2 and TRBJ2-1; weak D call: TRBD2 (7 bases). The germline V gene has CDR1 SGHTA and CDR2 FQGNSA. The CDR3 sequence is 17 residues long. Deletions cut 4 bases from V and 0 bases from J, with 16 bases between. The CDR3 sequence: CASSSVRGARSYNEQFF. CDR3 bases: TGTGCCAGCAGCTCCGTTCGGGGGGCACGCTCCTACAATGAGCAGTTCTTC.

The V call is TRBV14, the J call TRBJ2-1; 7 nucleotides agree with TRBD2. V was clipped by 4 bases and J by 0 bases; unmatched bases: 9. CDR1 and CDR2 from the germline V gene are SGHDN and FVKESK. The CDR3 extends over 17 amino acids. The CDR3 bases are TGTGCCAGCAGCCTAGGGCCCGGGACTAACTCCTACAATGAGCAGTTCTTC. Translated, it gives CASSLGPGTNSYNEQFF.

The count of this clone is one. This chain joins TRBV19 and TRBJ2-2; a weak D match, TRBD2 (5 bases). V lost 10 bases to trimming and J lost 2 bases, with 11 bases between them. The germline CDR1 and CDR2 sequences are LNHDA and SQIVND (reference sequence). CDR3 length equals 13 residues. DNA of the CDR3: TGTGCCACAGGACGGGAAAACACCGGGGAGCTGTTTTTT. Translation gives CATGRENTGELFF.

V and J are TRBV11-2 and TRBJ2-7; D unclear. Germline CDR1 SGHAT, CDR2 FQNNGV. Trimming shortened V by 1 base and J by 5 bases, and 12 bases separated the two germline ends. The CDR3 loop spans 14 amino acids. CDR3 coding DNA: TGTGCCAGCAGCTTAGGGTCCCGCCTCAACGAGCAGTACTTC. Its translation: CASSLGSRLNEQYF.

The rearrangement uses TRBV13 and TRBJ2-3, with 9 nucleotides matching TRBD1. This CDR3 has 20 residues. The V gene's germline CDR1 is PRHDT and CDR2 FYEKMQ (reference sequence). The V segment lost 5 bases and the J segment 0 bases; nucleotides outside the gene matches: 18. CDR3 sequence reads: CASSLLMTGGFSGSTDTQYF. CDR3 DNA: TGTGCCAGCAGCCTACTGATGACAGGGGGTTTCTCGGGGAGCACAGATACGCAGTATTTT.

The J gene is TRBJ2-7, the V gene TRBV25-1; TRBD1 is a possible D gene (5 bases). Germline V lookup: CDR1 MGHDK, CDR2 SYGVNS. The germline V and J ends were trimmed by 3 bases and 7 bases, with 13 bases remaining between them. The CDR3 has 13 amino acids. CDR3 DNA sequence: TGTGCCAGCAGTGATCCCCAGGGTATGGAGCAGTACTTC. The encoded protein is CASSDPQGMEQYF.

The count of this clone is one. The chain carries TRBV5-6 and TRBJ2-7; no reliable D call. The CDR3 has 15 residues. Per germline, CDR1 SGHDT and CDR2 YYEEEE. The ends were cut back, 5 bases at V and 6 bases at J, with 21 bases in the middle. The CDR3 DNA sequence: TGTGCCAGCAGGAACTCCGGCCAGACCATCTTCGAGCAGTACTTC. It specifies CASRNSGQTIFEQYF.

The chain joins TRBV5-1 to TRBJ2-2; D might be TRBD2 (6 bases). The CDR3 extends over 15 amino acids. The germline V and J ends were trimmed by 5 bases and 0 bases, with 11 bases remaining between them. Germline CDR1 is SGHRS and CDR2 is YFSETQ. For the CDR3, the DNA is TGCGCCAGCAGGACCGGGACTGCGAACACCGGGGAGCTGTTTTTT. This sequence encodes CASRTGTANTGELFF.

The V and J genes are TRBV13 and TRBJ1-1, with D unclear. CDR1 is PRHDT and CDR2 is FYEKMQ in the germline V gene (reference sequence). CDR3 length: 13 residues. V lost 5 bases and J 4 bases, leaving 11 bases between the germline ends. The CDR3 DNA reads as TGTGCCAGCAGCGCGCACGGGGTCACTGAAGCTTTCTTT. Its translation is CASSAHGVTEAFF.

V gene TRBV19 combines with J gene TRBJ2-6; TRBD1 might be the D (6 bases). Germline V gene data show CDR1 as LNHDA and CDR2 as SQIVND (reference sequence). The CDR3 totals 15 residues. The V gene lost 2 bases and the J gene lost 1 base, with 6 bases spanning the gap. The CDR3 nucleotides read TGTGCCAGTAGTATAACAGGGTCTGGGGCCAACGTCCTGACTTTC. Residues: CASSITGSGANVLTF.

The CDR3 DNA is TGTGCCAGCGGGGGGAACACTGAAGCTTTCTTT. Residues: CASGGNTEAFF. This chain links TRBV7-9 with TRBJ1-1; possible D gene TRBD1, 5 bases. Germline V gene sequence: CDR1 SEHNR, CDR2 FQNEAQ (reference sequence). The CDR3 spans 11 residues. V was pared by 8 bases and J by 1 base, with 5 bases between.

The chain couples TRBV6-6 to TRBJ2-5; D gene ambiguous. CDR3 size: 12 residues. Germline V gene data show CDR1 as MNHNY and CDR2 as SVGAGI (reference sequence). Trimming stripped 5 bases from V and 1 base from J, with 5 bases between. CDR3 DNA: TGTGCCAGCAGTCCCGTCCAAGAGACCCAGTACTTC. Translating it yields CASSPVQETQYF.

The chain joins TRBV7-9 to TRBJ1-2; weak D call: TRBD1 (5 bases). This CDR3 is 13 amino acids long. Germline CDR1 is SEHNR and CDR2 is FQNEAQ (reference sequence). Between the trimmed V and J ends, which lost 2 bases and 5 bases, there was a span of 9 bases. In DNA, the CDR3 is TGTGCCAGCAGCTTACCCGGGACGTATGGCTACACCTTC. This codes for CASSLPGTYGYTF.

This clone has only a few counts. The V gene is TRBV7-9, the J gene TRBJ1-1, with no clear D. Germline loops: CDR1 SEHNR, CDR2 FQNEAQ (reference sequence). V was cut by 4 bases and J by 1 base, with 22 bases left in between. This CDR3 comprises 18 residues. This CDR3 is CASSSPRRAETRNTEAFF. In DNA, the CDR3 is TGTGCCAGCAGCTCCCCCCGGAGGGCAGAAACTCGGAACACTGAAGCTTTCTTT.

The chain links TRBV7-2 to TRBJ2-7; no definite D call. CDR1 is SGHTA and CDR2 is FQGNSA in the germline V gene. The CDR3 is 13 amino acids. Trimming removed 0 bases from V and 6 bases from J, with 9 bases in between. The CDR3 loop is CASSLAGPGEQYF. CDR3 DNA: TGTGCCAGCAGCTTAGCTGGACCTGGCGAGCAGTACTTC.

In DNA, the CDR3 is TGCGCCAGCAGCTCGGACAGTCCGATAAGAGTTGGGGCGAACACTGAAGCTTTCTTT. This codes for CASSSDSPIRVGANTEAFF. The chain carries TRBV5-1 and TRBJ1-1, with TRBD1 as a possible D gene (6 bases). V gave up 3 bases and J gave up 1 base, with 25 bases separating them. The CDR3 loop spans 19 amino acids. In germline, CDR1 is SGHRS, CDR2 YFSETQ.

The rearrangement uses TRBV27 and TRBJ2-4; no clear D gene. V was cut by 3 bases and J by 1 base, with 7 bases left in between. CDR3 size: 14 residues. Germline values: CDR1 MNHEY, CDR2 SMNVEV (reference sequence). The CDR3: CASSFGGAKNIQYF. DNA of the CDR3: TGTGCCAGCAGTTTTGGTGGCGCCAAAAACATTCAGTACTTC.

This clone has just a few counts. The chain combines TRBV27 with TRBJ2-3; 10 bases agree with TRBD2. The CDR3 length is 15 residues. Germline lookup yields CDR1 MNHEY and CDR2 SMNVEV (reference sequence). V lost 8 bases, J lost 4 bases, and 9 bases stayed unmatched. The CDR3: CASEPSGGDPDTQYF. Written as DNA, the CDR3 is TGTGCCAGCGAACCAAGCGGGGGGGATCCAGATACGCAGTATTTT.

The chain carries TRBV7-2 and TRBJ1-2; D gene unclear. Germline CDR1 is SGHTA and CDR2 is FQGNSA. The CDR3 is 15 residues long. Trimming cost V 3 bases and J 1 base, with 12 bases left between them. The CDR3 here is CASSFQTVFNYGYTF. DNA of the CDR3: TGTGCCAGCAGCTTTCAGACCGTCTTTAACTATGGCTACACCTTC.

The rearrangement joins TRBV9 to TRBJ2-2; tentative D call: TRBD1 (7 bases). The V end lost 4 bases, the J end lost 5 bases, and 9 bases lay between the germline ends. The germline CDR1 and CDR2 sequences are SGDLS and YYNGEE. This CDR3 is built from 13 residues. CDR3 sequence reads: CASSPGGTGELFF. The CDR3 DNA reads as TGTGCCAGCAGCCCAGGGGGGACCGGGGAGCTGTTTTTT.

The chain couples TRBV29-1 to TRBJ2-1, with TRBD1 identical over 9 bases. Trimming cost V 7 bases and J 3 bases; bases outside gene matches: 10. The CDR3 spans 15 residues. CDR1 and CDR2 from the germline V gene are SQVTM and ANQGSEA. The CDR3, as DNA: TGCAGCGCCGTACAGGGGGCGAATATCTACAATGAGCAGTTCTTC. Translation gives CSAVQGANIYNEQFF.

V gene TRBV30 combines with J gene TRBJ2-3; no clear D. Germline V gene sequence: CDR1 GTSNPN, CDR2 SVGIG (reference sequence). Trimming stripped 2 bases from V and 6 bases from J, with 12 bases between. The CDR3 is made up of 13 amino acids. CDR3 in amino acids: CAWSNSFGDTQYF. CDR3 coding DNA: TGTGCCTGGAGTAATAGTTTCGGGGATACGCAGTATTTT. Full variable domain (remainder filled in from reference TRBV30 and TRBJ2-3): SQTIHQWPATLVQPVGSPLSLECTVEGTSNPNLYWYRQAAGRGLQLLFYSVGIGQISSEVPQNLSASRPQDRQFILSSKKLLLSDSGFYLCAWSNSFGDTQYFGPGTRLTVL.

In this sample, this clone turned up a few times. V usage is TRBV27 and J usage is TRBJ2-1; TRBD2 matches 8 bases. The CDR3 is 16 residues long. Germline CDR1 reads MNHEY; CDR2 reads SMNVEV (reference sequence). V lost 3 bases to trimming and J lost 7 bases; unmatched junction nucleotides: 11. CDR3 amino acids: CASSLLGGGNLNEQFF. The CDR3 DNA follows: TGTGCCAGCAGTTTGTTAGGCGGGGGGAATCTAAATGAGCAGTTCTTC.

The V and J genes are TRBV7-2 and TRBJ2-1, with D uncertain. V gave up 1 base and J gave up 9 bases, with 13 bases separating them. The CDR3 totals 14 residues. Germline V CDR1 and CDR2: SGHTA, FQGNSA. CDR3 amino acids: CASSLVGFTVEQFF. The CDR3 nucleotides read TGTGCCAGCAGCTTAGTCGGATTCACGGTTGAGCAGTTCTTC.

V usage is TRBV7-9 and J usage is TRBJ2-5; no clear D gene. Trimming removed 3 bases from V and 1 base from J, with 0 bases in between. Germline V lookup: CDR1 SEHNR, CDR2 FQNEAQ (reference sequence). The CDR3 is 11 residues long. The CDR3 loop is CASSFQETQYF. The CDR3 nucleotides are TGTGCCAGCAGCTTCCAAGAGACCCAGTACTTC.